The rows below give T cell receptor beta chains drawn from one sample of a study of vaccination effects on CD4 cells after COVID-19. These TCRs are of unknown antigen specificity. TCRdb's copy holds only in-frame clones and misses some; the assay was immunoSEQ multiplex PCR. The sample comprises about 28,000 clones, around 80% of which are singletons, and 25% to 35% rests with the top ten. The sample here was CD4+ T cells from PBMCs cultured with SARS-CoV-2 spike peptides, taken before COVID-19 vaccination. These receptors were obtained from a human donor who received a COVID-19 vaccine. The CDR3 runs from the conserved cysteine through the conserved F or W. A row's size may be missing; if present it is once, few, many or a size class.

CDR3 protein: CASSWSGSYNEQFF
J gene: TRBJ2-1
V gene: TRBV7-3
clone size: -

CDR3 protein: CASSPGLAETQYF
J gene: TRBJ2-5
V gene: TRBV30
clone size: -

CDR3 protein: CASWHSGANVLTF
J gene: TRBJ2-6
V gene: TRBV27
clone size: -

CDR3 protein: CASSPPGTSGYEQYF
J gene: TRBJ2-7
V gene: TRBV28
clone size: -

CDR3 protein: CASSPDGRANGDYGYTF
J gene: TRBJ1-2
V gene: TRBV19
clone size: few

CDR3 protein: CASSRAGTGDYNSPLHF
J gene: TRBJ1-6
V gene: TRBV3-1/TRBV3-2
clone size: -

CDR3 protein: CASSQDRSPEGNTGELFF
J gene: TRBJ2-2
V gene: TRBV4-1
clone size: -

CDR3 protein: CASSQDPPGGTQYF
J gene: TRBJ2-5
V gene: TRBV4-2
clone size: -

CDR3 protein: CASSPGQGTSSYNEQFF
J gene: TRBJ2-1
V gene: TRBV18
clone size: -

CDR3 protein: CASSRTGQGNEKLFF
J gene: TRBJ1-4
V gene: TRBV2
clone size: -

CDR3 protein: CASRYRQGGGGYTF
J gene: TRBJ1-2
V gene: TRBV28
clone size: -

CDR3 protein: CASSRVPGPPQETQYF
J gene: TRBJ2-5
V gene: TRBV5-1
clone size: once

CDR3 protein: CASSEKQGNTEAFF
J gene: TRBJ1-1
V gene: TRBV2
clone size: -

CDR3 protein: CASILGQKGSQHF
J gene: TRBJ1-5
V gene: TRBV6-5
clone size: -

CDR3 protein: CSVATGGGGTEAFF
J gene: TRBJ1-1
V gene: TRBV29-1
clone size: -

CDR3 protein: CASSLGWVGKGETQYF
J gene: TRBJ2-5
V gene: TRBV5-1
clone size: -